This T cell receptor beta chain comes out of a study of Graves' ophthalmopathy and Graves' hyperthyroidism. Study-wide context: The collection of peripheral blood took place at initial diagnosis, before any treatment.

Stable hyperthyroidism meant no progression to ophthalmopathy within 18 months of follow-up. Notes on the study in general: A roughly 80% specificity and 87.88% sensitivity were achieved by a 13-signature model that separated ophthalmopathy from stable hyperthyroidism.

The authors amplified TCR beta CDR3 regions from RNA transcripts. First-round RT-PCR with HTBI primers preceded a second-round multiplex PCR. MiXCR was run by TCRdb on the multiplex PCR reads, yielding one entry per CDR3 protein. The sample has 400,000 to 450,000 distinct CDR3 sequences, roughly 21% seen once. This clonotype has just a few counts. Its antigen remains unidentified. The CDR3 covers 12 residues. Germline CDR1 ENHRY, CDR2 SYGVKD. V was clipped by 1 base and J by 1 base, with 2 bases between them. The chain couples TRBV10-3 to TRBJ2-7; D unresolved. The TCR sequence derives from a woman younger than 30 with stable Graves' hyperthyroidism. Sequenced input: peripheral blood. CDR3: CAISELSYEQYF. DNA of the CDR3: TGTGCCATCAGTGAGTTGTCCTACGAGCAGTACTTC.